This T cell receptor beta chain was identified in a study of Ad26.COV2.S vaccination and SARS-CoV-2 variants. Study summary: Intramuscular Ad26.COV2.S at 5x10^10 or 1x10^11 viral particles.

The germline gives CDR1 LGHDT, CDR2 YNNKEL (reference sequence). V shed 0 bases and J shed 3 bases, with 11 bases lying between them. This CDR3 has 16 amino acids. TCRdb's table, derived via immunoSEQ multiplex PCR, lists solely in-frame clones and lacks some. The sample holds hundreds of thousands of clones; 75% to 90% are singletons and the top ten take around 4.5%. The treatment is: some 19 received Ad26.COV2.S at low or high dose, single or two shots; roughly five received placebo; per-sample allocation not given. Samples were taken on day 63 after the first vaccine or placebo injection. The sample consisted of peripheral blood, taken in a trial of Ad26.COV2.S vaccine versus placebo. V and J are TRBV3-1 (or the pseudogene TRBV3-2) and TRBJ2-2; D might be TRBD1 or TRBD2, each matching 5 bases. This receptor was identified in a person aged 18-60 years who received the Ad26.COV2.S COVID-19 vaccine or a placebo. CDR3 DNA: TGTGCCAGCAGCCAAGATACGAGGGGCTACACCGGGGAGCTGTTTTTT. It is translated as CASSQDTRGYTGELFF.